Below, 10 T cell receptor beta chains from the same sample are listed, as sequenced in a study of CD8 T cells in ankylosing spondylitis. In TCRdb, the 5' RACE reads were re-called with MiXCR into one record per CDR3 protein. Of more than 200,000 distinct CDR3 sequences in the sample, 20% to 30% are singletons; the top ten hold approximately 0.61%. Sample: blood, either unsorted or a sorted T cell fraction (not recorded which). The receptors were gathered from a male donor with ankylosing spondylitis or in good health (not recorded which).

This clonotype appeared a few times. J is TRBJ2-5 and V is TRBV24-1; D is unresolved. Trimming removed 6 bases at V and 2 bases at J, with 15 bases between. The CDR3 is 15 amino acids. Germline V lookup: CDR1 KGHDR, CDR2 SFDVKD. CDR3 loop: CATSSCMRLQETQYF. The CDR3 region has the DNA TGTGCCACCAGTTCTTGTATGCGCTTACAAGAGACCCAGTACTTC.

This clonotype was counted a few times. The chain combines TRBV29-1 with TRBJ1-1; TRBD1 is a possible D gene (6 bases). V was shortened by 7 bases and J by 3 bases, with 18 bases between the two germline ends. CDR3 length equals 14 residues. Germline V CDR1 and CDR2: SQVTM, ANQGSEA. CDR3 DNA: TGCAGCGCCCAAAAGGACAGAGATTACACTGAAGCTTTCTTT. Amino acid sequence: CSAQKDRDYTEAFF.

The genes are TRBV7-2 and TRBJ1-5; the D is unclear. Trimming removed 2 bases from V and 5 bases from J, with 7 bases in between. The CDR3 is 13 amino acids. Per the germline V gene, CDR1 is SGHTA and CDR2 is FQGNSA. CDR3 nucleotides: TGTGCCAGCAGCTTACTGGACGATCAGCCCCAGCATTTT. Translating gives CASSLLDDQPQHF.

This clonotype showed up just a few times. The chain employs TRBV20-1 and TRBJ2-3, with unresolved D. The length of the CDR3 is 16 residues. Germline-derived CDR1 and CDR2 are DFQATT and SNEGSKA (reference sequence). V was clipped by 7 bases and J by 3 bases, with 23 bases between them. CDR3 sequence (DNA): TGCAGTGGACGAGAGGAGCTTTGGGGTTTGACAGATACGCAGTATTTT. Protein product: CSGREELWGLTDTQYF.

This clonotype was seen many times. The J gene is TRBJ2-7, the V gene TRBV29-1; D is possibly TRBD2 (6 bases). V was cut by 6 bases and J by 6 bases, with 18 bases left in between. In germline, CDR1 is SQVTM, CDR2 ANQGSEA. The CDR3 has 13 residues. CDR3 loop: CSVLTRMKAEQYF. As DNA, the CDR3 is TGCAGCGTGTTGACTAGGATGAAGGCCGAGCAGTACTTC.

As concerns this clonotype: A much bigger clone sits one base away, suggesting this may be a read error. The chain is built from TRBV7-7 and TRBJ2-5; D not resolved. The CDR3 is made up of 14 amino acids. CDR1 SSHAT and CDR2 FNYEAQ come from the germline V gene (reference sequence). The CDR3 sequence: CASSLTRPGETQYF. The DNA of the CDR3 is TGTGCTAGCAGCCTGACAAGGCCCGGAGAGACCCAGTACTTC.

This chain connects TRBV29-1 to TRBJ2-3; 14 nucleotides line up with TRBD2. Unmatched junction bases numbered 6, after V lost 6 bases and J lost 4 bases. Germline V gene lookup returns CDR1 SQVTM and CDR2 ANQGSEA. This CDR3 is built from 15 residues. CDR3 sequence reads: CSVLGLAGGPDTQYF. The CDR3 DNA reads TGCAGCGTACTAGGACTAGCGGGGGGCCCAGATACGCAGTATTTT.

In its sample, this clonotype was seen many times. The gene calls are TRBV20-1 and TRBJ2-7; D is uncertain. Germline CDR1 reads DFQATT; CDR2 reads SNEGSKA (reference sequence). The CDR3 consists of 13 residues. Trimming took off 1 base at V and 3 bases at J, with 10 bases between the two ends. The CDR3 DNA follows: TGCAGTGCTAGAGCCCCCACAGACTACGAGCAGTACTTC. Protein: CSARAPTDYEQYF.

This clonotype was counted a few times. J is TRBJ2-7 and V is TRBV5-5; 8 nucleotides align to TRBD2. CDR1 and CDR2 (germline): SGHKS, YYEKEE (reference sequence). This CDR3 has 16 amino acids. V shed 2 bases, J shed 2 bases, and the junction held 9 bases outside the gene matches. CDR3 coding DNA: TGTGCCAGCAGCTTTGATTTTGGCGGGGGGACCTACGAGCAGTACTTC. This encodes CASSFDFGGGTYEQYF.

The chain couples TRBV9 to TRBJ2-5, with D possibly being TRBD2 (5 bases). The CDR3 loop spans 15 amino acids. With 0 bases removed from V and 4 bases from J, the gap between germline ends came to 13 bases. Germline V lookup: CDR1 SGDLS, CDR2 YYNGEE. The CDR3 loop reads CASSVGAQRRETQYF. CDR3 in DNA: TGTGCCAGCAGCGTAGGGGCCCAGCGGAGAGAGACCCAGTACTTC.